A single sample gave rise to the 18 T cell receptor beta chains below, sequenced in a study of neurological immune-mediated disorders. One entry per CDR3 protein, called by TCRdb with MiXCR from the 5' RACE reads. The data hold over 30,000 distinct CDR3 sequences, with 13% observed a single time. Time point: longitudinal time-point 2. The source material was PBMCs. The receptors stem from a woman between 35 and 50 years old in good health.

This clonotype was seen repeatedly, ten times or more. The chain has TRBV27 and TRBJ2-2; D is uncertain. The CDR3 runs 13 residues. The germline V gene encodes CDR1 MNHEY and CDR2 SMNVEV (reference sequence). The V end lost 2 bases, the J end lost 4 bases, and 5 bases lay between the germline ends. The CDR3 DNA follows: TGTGCCAGCAGTTTAAGCTCCACCGGGGAGCTGTTTTTT. This encodes CASSLSSTGELFF.

This clonotype appeared many times. V and J are TRBV24-1 and TRBJ2-2, with a possible D match to TRBD1 (6 bases). With 3 bases removed from V and 2 bases from J, the gap between germline ends came to 9 bases. The CDR3 totals 15 residues. Germline V lookup: CDR1 KGHDR, CDR2 SFDVKD. The CDR3 loop reads CATSDRGGNTGELFF. The CDR3 nucleotides are TGTGCCACCAGTGATCGAGGGGGAAACACCGGGGAGCTGTTTTTT.

There are many counts of this clonotype. J is TRBJ1-1 and V is TRBV10-3, with D possibly TRBD1 on 6 matching bases. With 6 bases removed from V and 0 bases from J, the gap between germline ends came to 14 bases. Germline-derived CDR1 and CDR2 are ENHRY and SYGVKD. The CDR3 is made up of 15 amino acids. The CDR3 sequence is CAIRANRELNTEAFF. The DNA of the CDR3 is TGTGCCATCAGGGCGAACAGGGAATTGAACACTGAAGCTTTCTTT.

This clonotype was counted many times. The DNA for the CDR3 is TGTGCCAGCAGTTACTCGTGGGGTAGCTATGGCTACACCTTC. This sequence encodes CASSYSWGSYGYTF. J is TRBJ1-2 and V is TRBV6-5; D unresolved. Germline V gives CDR1 MNHEY, CDR2 SVGAGI. The CDR3 covers 14 residues. V was clipped by 0 bases and J by 4 bases, with 9 bases between them.

This clonotype was seen repeatedly, ten times or more. This rearrangement joins TRBV6-5 to TRBJ2-5; D gene ambiguous. The CDR3 extends over 14 amino acids. Germline-derived CDR1 and CDR2 are MNHEY and SVGAGI. V lost 5 bases and J 0 bases, leaving 10 bases between the germline ends. CDR3 sequence (DNA): TGTGCCAGCAGTCGAAAGTCGTACCAAGAGACCCAGTACTTC. This gives the protein CASSRKSYQETQYF.

This clonotype was seen many times. The genes are TRBV27 and TRBJ1-5; D unresolved. The germline V gene encodes CDR1 MNHEY and CDR2 SMNVEV (reference sequence). The CDR3 totals 15 residues. Between the trimmed V and J ends, which lost 8 bases and 3 bases, there was a span of 17 bases. CDR3 in amino acids: CASGWAAEINQPQHF. The CDR3 coding sequence is TGTGCCAGCGGGTGGGCAGCAGAAATCAATCAGCCCCAGCATTTT.

Relative to its sample, this clonotype is medium-sized (0.01 to 0.1%). V gene TRBV20-1 combines with J gene TRBJ1-1, with D possibly being TRBD1 (6 bases). Trimming took off 3 bases at V and 11 bases at J, with 16 bases between the two ends. The CDR3 is made up of 12 amino acids. Germline CDR1 DFQATT, CDR2 SNEGSKA (reference sequence). The chain's CDR3 is CSASPQGRVAFF. In nucleotides, the CDR3 is TGCAGTGCTAGCCCCCAGGGGAGAGTTGCTTTCTTT.

The table lists this clonotype with many counts. The chain joins TRBV6-5 to TRBJ1-2; tentatively, D is TRBD1 (5 bases). CDR3 length equals 13 residues. CDR1 is MNHEY, CDR2 SVGAGI, per germline. Deletions cut 4 bases from V and 4 bases from J, with 10 bases between. The CDR3 DNA reads TGTGCCAGCAGTTTGAGGGGAGTCTATGGCTACACCTTC. Translated: CASSLRGVYGYTF.

This clonotype was counted at least ten times. A much more abundant neighbour one base away suggests this may be a read error. This chain joins TRBV6-1 and TRBJ1-2, with D possibly being TRBD1 (5 bases). Looked up from germline, CDR1 is MNHNS and CDR2 is SASEGT. The CDR3 covers 12 residues. Deletions cut 8 bases from V and 5 bases from J, with 12 bases between. The CDR3 loop is CASLTGRYGYTF. For the CDR3, the DNA is TGTGCCAGCCTCACAGGAAGGTATGGCTACACCTTC.

This clonotype was counted at least ten times. V and J are TRBV7-6 and TRBJ1-6; the D gene is possibly TRBD1 (5 bases). The CDR3 runs to 15 residues. Trimming took 5 bases from V and 5 from J, leaving 13 bases between them. Per the germline V gene, CDR1 is SGHVS and CDR2 is FNYEAQ. CDR3 bases: TGTGCCAGCAGCCCTATCGACAGAGATAATTCACCCCTCCACTTT. This translates into CASSPIDRDNSPLHF.

This clonotype was detected many times. J is TRBJ1-5 and V is TRBV20-1; D not certain. Germline values: CDR1 DFQATT, CDR2 SNEGSKA (reference sequence). There are 13 residues in the CDR3. Trimming removed 3 bases from V and 7 bases from J, with 13 bases in between. The CDR3 sequence: CSASATSGQPQHF. The CDR3 DNA sequence: TGCAGTGCTAGCGCCACATCGGGACAGCCCCAGCATTTT.

This clonotype was seen at least ten times. The chain carries TRBV5-1 and TRBJ1-2, with TRBD1 matching over 7 bases. CDR3 length: 15 amino acids. V was clipped by 1 base and J by 4 bases; unmatched bases: 7. The germline CDR1 and CDR2 sequences are SGHRS and YFSETQ. In nucleotides, the CDR3 is TGCGCCAGCAGCTTGAGTCTACAGGGGACCTATGGCTACACCTTC. It encodes CASSLSLQGTYGYTF.

The rearrangement links TRBV6-5 to TRBJ1-4, with TRBD1 identical over 9 bases. V lost 0 bases and J lost 9; bases outside the gene matches: 5. The germline gives CDR1 MNHEY, CDR2 SVGAGI. This CDR3 is 15 amino acids long. This CDR3 is CASSYSGQGDKKLFF. The CDR3 nucleotides read TGTGCCAGCAGTTACTCGGGACAGGGCGACAAAAAACTGTTTTTT.

This clonotype was counted ten times or more. The CDR3 bases are TGCAGTGCCGGACCGGGACAGGGAGGCCCCGGGGAGCTGTTTTTT. Translation: CSAGPGQGGPGELFF. The J gene is TRBJ2-2, the V gene TRBV20-1, with 9 nucleotides matching TRBD1. The CDR3 has 15 amino acids. Germline loops: CDR1 DFQATT, CDR2 SNEGSKA (reference sequence). J was trimmed by 6 bases and V by 6 bases; bases with no gene match: 11.

Ten or more counts support this clonotype. In DNA, the CDR3 is TGCAGTGCTAGAGATCCCACAGGCCGCAATCAGCCCCAGCATTTT. Translating it yields CSARDPTGRNQPQHF. The gene calls are TRBV20-1 and TRBJ1-5, with D tentatively TRBD1 (5 bases). This CDR3 is 15 amino acids long. The germline V gene has CDR1 DFQATT and CDR2 SNEGSKA (reference sequence). V was cut by 0 bases and J by 2 bases, with 11 bases left in between.

In the case of this clonotype: A single base separates this from a much larger clone, so it may be a read error. The genes are TRBV6-5 and TRBJ2-7; D remains ambiguous. The V end lost 6 bases, the J end lost 3 bases, and 15 bases lay between the germline ends. CDR1 MNHEY and CDR2 SVGAGI come from the germline V gene. The CDR3 is 14 amino acids. In nucleotides, the CDR3 is TGTGCCAGCAGCCTCCCGGCACCGAACTACGAGCAGTACTTC. Translation gives CASSLPAPNYEQYF.

This clonotype was counted ten times or more. The gene calls are TRBV6-5 and TRBJ2-2, with 11 bases fitting TRBD2. CDR3 length: 15 residues. Trimming cost V 6 bases and J 7 bases; bases outside gene matches: 7. The V gene's germline CDR1 is MNHEY and CDR2 SVGAGI. The CDR3 DNA follows: TGTGCCAGCAGCCGTAGCGGGGGGGCTGGCGGGGAGCTGTTTTTT. This translates into CASSRSGGAGGELFF.

In its sample, this clonotype was seen many times. The CDR3 here is CASSEGLNQPQHF. The CDR3 bases are TGCGCCAGCAGCGAGGGGTTAAATCAGCCCCAGCATTTT. V gene TRBV5-1 combines with J gene TRBJ1-5, with TRBD1 as a possible D gene (5 bases). This CDR3 contains 13 residues. V was clipped by 4 bases and J by 4 bases, with 9 bases between them. Germline V CDR1 and CDR2: SGHRS, YFSETQ.